The 20 T cell receptor beta chains below come from one sample, sequenced in a study of T cell responses to AZD1222 COVID-19 vaccine. TCRdb keeps only in-frame clones here, not all; method: immunoSEQ multiplex PCR. The table records some 96,000 clones, 88% of them present only once. The source material was peripheral blood, sampled 28 days after the second AZD1222 dose. The receptors stem from an adult who received the AZD1222 COVID-19 vaccine.

The rearrangement links TRBV2 to TRBJ1-2; TRBD1 matches 9 bases. V trimming: 8 bases; J trimming: 5 bases; junction bases outside the gene matches: 9. CDR3 length: 14 residues. Germline V gene data show CDR1 as SNHLY and CDR2 as FYNNEI. The CDR3: CASVRDREIYGYTF. CDR3 nucleotides: TGTGCCAGCGTGAGGGACAGGGAAATATATGGCTACACCTTC.

The chain combines TRBV3-1 (or the pseudogene TRBV3-2) with TRBJ1-2; D call uncertain. Germline CDR1 LGHDT, CDR2 YNNKEL (reference sequence). This CDR3 spans 13 amino acids. V was pared by 0 bases and J by 8 bases, with 10 bases between. The CDR3 coding sequence is TGTGCCAGCAGCCAAGAGCCCCGCTCCGGCTACACCTTC. Translated: CASSQEPRSGYTF.

The chain employs TRBV3-1 (or the pseudogene TRBV3-2) and TRBJ1-3; D is perhaps TRBD1 (5 bases). The CDR3 is 17 amino acids. The germline gives CDR1 LGHDT, CDR2 YNNKEL (reference sequence). Between the trimmed V and J ends, which lost 1 base and 3 bases, there was a span of 16 bases. CDR3 nucleotide sequence: TGTGCCAGCAGCCAAGGGTGGTCGGGGGTAGTTGGAAACACCATATATTTT. It codes for CASSQGWSGVVGNTIYF.

This sequence joins TRBV19 and TRBJ1-2; perhaps TRBD1 as D (5 bases). The V gene lost 9 bases and the J gene lost 4 bases, with 18 bases spanning the gap. In germline, CDR1 is LNHDA, CDR2 SQIVND (reference sequence). The CDR3 has 14 amino acids. The CDR3, as DNA: TGTGCCAGCCTTCGGAGAGGGGAGGTCTATGGCTACACCTTC. It encodes CASLRRGEVYGYTF.

The chain has TRBV10-3 and TRBJ1-3, with D uncertain. Germline-derived CDR1 and CDR2 are ENHRY and SYGVKD. This CDR3 comprises 13 residues. Trimming pared 9 bases from V and 1 base from J, leaving 10 bases between. The CDR3 bases are TGTGCCATTCTGGAGAATTCTGGAAACACCATATATTTT. This codes for CAILENSGNTIYF.

The V and J genes are TRBV4-1 and TRBJ1-1, with D tentatively TRBD1 (6 bases). This CDR3 comprises 17 residues. The germline V and J ends were trimmed by 3 bases and 3 bases, with 20 bases remaining between them. Germline CDR1 and CDR2: MGHRA and YSYEKL. The CDR3 sequence is CASSQGTLGGMDTEAFF. CDR3 DNA: TGCGCCAGCAGCCAGGGAACTCTAGGGGGGATGGACACTGAAGCTTTCTTT.

V and J are TRBV6-2 or TRBV6-3 and TRBJ1-5, with D unclear. With 2 bases removed from V and 4 bases from J, the gap between germline ends came to 3 bases. The V gene's germline CDR1 is MNHEY and CDR2 SVGEGT. The CDR3 sequence is 12 residues long. CDR3 protein: CASSYGNQPQHF. DNA for the CDR3: TGTGCCAGCAGTTACGGGAATCAGCCCCAGCATTTT.

A single count supports this clone. The V gene is TRBV30, the J gene TRBJ2-5, with 13 bases lining up with TRBD2. V trimming: 3 bases; J trimming: 11 bases; junction bases outside the gene matches: 3. CDR1 is GTSNPN and CDR2 is SVGIG in the germline V gene (reference sequence). This CDR3 is 12 amino acids long. CDR3 bases: TGTGCCTGGAGGACTAGCGGGGGGTCTCAGTACTTC. It specifies CAWRTSGGSQYF.

This chain joins TRBV6-5 and TRBJ1-1; tentatively, D is TRBD1 (5 bases). The V end lost 4 bases, the J end lost 1 base, and 13 bases lay between the germline ends. The germline V gene encodes CDR1 MNHEY and CDR2 SVGAGI. This CDR3 comprises 15 residues. The CDR3 nucleotides are TGTGCCAGCAGTTCCATTCTGGGGGGGAACACTGAAGCTTTCTTT. Protein product: CASSSILGGNTEAFF.

This chain uses TRBV27 with TRBJ1-6, with 8 bases matching TRBD1. Losses at the gene ends were 8 bases for V and 9 bases for J; bases not matched to a gene: 18. Germline assignment: CDR1 MNHEY and CDR2 SMNVEV (reference sequence). This CDR3 is built from 17 residues. CDR3 in DNA: TGTGCCAGCGGCGAGGGGACAGGCCCTTCGTGGGGTTCACCCCTCCACTTT. It specifies CASGEGTGPSWGSPLHF.

Concerning this clone: Other DNA sequences of this sample code for an identical CDR3. The J gene is TRBJ1-1, the V gene TRBV18, with D unclear. CDR3 length: 12 amino acids. V lost 3 bases to trimming and J lost 2 bases, with 4 bases between them. CDR1 and CDR2 from the germline V gene are KGHSH and LQKENI. CDR3 region: CASSPQNTEAFF. The CDR3 DNA sequence: TGTGCCAGCTCACCGCAAAACACTGAAGCTTTCTTT.

The chain uses TRBV19 and TRBJ1-5, with D uncertain. Per the germline V gene, CDR1 is LNHDA and CDR2 is SQIVND (reference sequence). The CDR3 consists of 15 residues. Trimming pared 7 bases from V and 4 bases from J, leaving 17 bases between. In DNA, the CDR3 is TGTGCCAGTACCCTCCAAGCCTTAGGGAATCAGCCCCAGCATTTT. Its translation: CASTLQALGNQPQHF.

In this sample, this clone turned up once. The chain links TRBV6-1 to TRBJ1-5; D gene uncertain. The V end was cut by 1 base, the J end by 1 base, with 26 bases between. This CDR3 has 21 residues. Per germline, CDR1 MNHNS and CDR2 SASEGT. CDR3 nucleotide sequence: TGTGCCAGCAGTGAAGTTGGGTTTGGTGGTACTTATAGTACGAGCAATCAGCCCCAGCATTTT. It translates to CASSEVGFGGTYSTSNQPQHF.

The chain has TRBV6-5 and TRBJ2-7, with D possibly TRBD1 on 5 matching bases. Germline V gives CDR1 MNHEY, CDR2 SVGAGI. The CDR3 is 13 residues long. The V gene lost 2 bases and the J gene lost 9 bases, with 14 bases spanning the gap. CDR3 sequence (DNA): TGTGCCAGCAGTTACCCGGACAAAACGGCGCAGTACTTC. This translates into CASSYPDKTAQYF.

This sequence joins TRBV4-1 and TRBJ2-2; 10 nucleotides line up with TRBD2. This CDR3 is 19 amino acids long. From germline, CDR1 is MGHRA and CDR2 YSYEKL. V lost 3 bases to trimming and J lost 5 bases; unmatched junction nucleotides: 15. The CDR3 DNA reads TGCGCCAGCAGCCATGCCCTGAAGCGGGAGGGCCTCAGGACCGGGGAGCTGTTTTTT. It yields the protein CASSHALKREGLRTGELFF.

The rearrangement links TRBV3-1 (or the pseudogene TRBV3-2) to TRBJ1-5, with 8 bases that match TRBD1. There are 17 residues in the CDR3. Germline V gene sequence: CDR1 LGHDT, CDR2 YNNKEL (reference sequence). J was trimmed by 2 bases and V by 10 bases; bases with no gene match: 16. As DNA, the CDR3 is TGTGCCAAGACAGGGGCCAGGGGGATATTTTGCAATCAGCCCCAGCATTTT. Translated, it gives CAKTGARGIFCNQPQHF.

The CDR3 DNA reads as TGTGCCAGCAGCGTAGGAGACCCAGCGGACGAGCAGTACTTC. This encodes CASSVGDPADEQYF. The genes are TRBV9 and TRBJ2-7; perhaps TRBD2 as D (5 bases). Germline-derived CDR1 and CDR2 are SGDLS and YYNGEE. Trimming removed 0 bases from V and 5 bases from J, with 12 bases in between. This CDR3 has 14 amino acids.

The chain couples TRBV2 to TRBJ1-5, with TRBD1 as a possible D gene (5 bases). The CDR3 is made up of 14 amino acids. CDR1 and CDR2 from the germline V gene are SNHLY and FYNNEI. V was trimmed by 6 bases and J by 2 bases, leaving 11 bases between them. The DNA for the CDR3 is TGTGCCAGCAGGACGAGGGGTGGCAATCAGCCCCAGCATTTT. Protein product: CASRTRGGNQPQHF. Looking up the rest from reference TRBV2 and TRBJ1-5 gives the full variable domain: EPEVTQTPSHQVTQMGQEVILRCVPISNHLYFYWYRQILGQKVEFLVSFYNNEISEKSEIFDDQFSVERPDGSNFTLKIRSTKLEDSAMYFCASRTRGGNQPQHFGDGTRLSIL.

The genes are TRBV19 and TRBJ1-1; perhaps TRBD1 as D (6 bases). V shed 3 bases and J shed 1 base, with 9 bases lying between them. CDR1 and CDR2 (germline): LNHDA, SQIVND (reference sequence). This CDR3 is 14 amino acids long. The CDR3 DNA reads TGTGCCAGTAGTATGTTGACAGGGAACACTGAAGCTTTCTTT. Amino acid sequence: CASSMLTGNTEAFF.

The gene calls are TRBV5-6 and TRBJ1-6; D might be TRBD1 (5 bases). The ends were cut back, 1 base at V and 10 bases at J, with 15 bases in the middle. The CDR3 totals 15 residues. Germline values: CDR1 SGHDT, CDR2 YYEEEE. This CDR3 reads CASSLYWGDSSPLHF. CDR3 nucleotide sequence: TGTGCCAGCAGCTTGTACTGGGGGGATAGCTCACCCCTCCACTTT.